This T cell receptor (beta chain) derives from a study of PD-1 blockade in classical Hodgkin lymphoma. Relapses following autologous stem cell transplantation were seen in all patients, with brentuximab vedotin exposure varying. CDR1 KGHSH and CDR2 LQKENI come from the germline V gene. This CDR3 is built from 16 residues. V dropped 6 bases and J dropped 8 bases, with 20 bases sitting between them. This table comes from immunoSEQ multiplex PCR, and its TCRdb copy is limited to in-frame clones, with some not included. The sample has 14,000 or so clones; 70% to 85% are singletons. The sample here was peripheral blood mononuclear cells (PBMCs), taken at baseline. The clonotype originates from a human donor with classical Hodgkin lymphoma. The chain recombines TRBV18 with TRBJ1-6; the D is unclear. CDR3 DNA: TGTGCCAGCTCCCCAATAGGGTCCAGGATGGATTCACCCCTCCACTTT. Translation: CASSPIGSRMDSPLHF.